A single sample gave rise to the 27 T cell receptor beta chains below, sequenced in a study of blood T cell repertoires in COVID-19. Repertoires were generated with immunoSEQ multiplex PCR, while TCRdb's copy carries only in-frame clones and drops some. The sample includes roughly 250,000 clones, about 85% of them seen just once. The specimen sequenced was peripheral blood. Receptor source: a man aged 55 to 70 who had recovered from COVID-19.

The chain couples TRBV6-6 to TRBJ2-7; TRBD2 matches at 9 bases. The CDR3 loop spans 12 amino acids. Germline V CDR1 and CDR2: MNHNY, SVGAGI (reference sequence). After removal of 11 bases from V and 12 bases from J, the junction contained 14 bases not matched to a gene. CDR3 protein: CASAGTSPLRYF. CDR3 coding DNA: TGTGCCTCCGCGGGGACTAGCCCCCTGCGGTACTTC.

The chain is built from TRBV2 and TRBJ1-1, with 8 bases matching TRBD1. Trimming at V came to 8 bases and at J to 0 bases, leaving 11 bases not matched to a gene. The CDR3 is made up of 16 amino acids. Germline V CDR1 and CDR2: SNHLY, FYNNEI. The CDR3 DNA follows: TGTGCCAGCCTTAGGGACAGGAGCTACCTGAACACTGAAGCTTTCTTT. Its protein product is CASLRDRSYLNTEAFF.

This chain joins TRBV4-1 and TRBJ2-3, with D possibly TRBD2 on 6 matching bases. Trimming took 0 bases from V and 2 from J, leaving 15 bases between them. CDR3 length: 17 amino acids. Germline V gene data show CDR1 as MGHRA and CDR2 as YSYEKL. CDR3 protein: CASSQDPPGLITDTQYF. CDR3 coding DNA: TGCGCCAGCAGCCAAGATCCCCCGGGACTTATCACAGATACGCAGTATTTT.

V and J are TRBV18 and TRBJ1-5, with D uncertain. The V gene's germline CDR1 is KGHSH and CDR2 LQKENI. The CDR3 is made up of 14 amino acids. Trimming shortened V by 2 bases and J by 0 bases, and 5 bases separated the two germline ends. The CDR3 DNA reads TGTGCCAGCTCACCATACGGTAGCAATCAGCCCCAGCATTTT. This codes for CASSPYGSNQPQHF. The full variable domain, its missing parts supplied by reference TRBV18 and TRBJ1-5, is NAGVMQNPRHLVRRRGQEARLRCSPMKGHSHVYWYRQLPEEGLKFMVYLQKENIIDESGMPKERFSAEFPKEGPSILRIQQVVRGDSAAYFCASSPYGSNQPQHFGDGTRLSIL.

The rearrangement links TRBV6-4 to TRBJ2-5; D unresolved. CDR3 length: 12 amino acids. Germline V gene sequence: CDR1 MRHNA, CDR2 SNTAGT. Trimming took 2 bases from V and 7 from J, leaving 8 bases between them. CDR3 sequence (DNA): TGTGCCAGCAGTGACATATCCGGGACCCAGTACTTC. It codes for CASSDISGTQYF.

The chain has TRBV6-5 and TRBJ1-3; 8 bases match TRBD1. The J segment lost 4 bases and the V segment lost 4 bases, leaving 6 bases of the junction unmatched. The CDR3 is 15 residues long. Germline-derived CDR1 and CDR2 are MNHEY and SVGAGI. Here the CDR3 DNA reads TGTGCCAGCAGTTCGGCAGGGGGCCGGGGAAACACCATATATTTT. This sequence encodes CASSSAGGRGNTIYF.

The CDR3: CASSFLPQLVQETQYF. The CDR3 DNA reads as TGTGCCAGCAGCTTCCTCCCGCAGCTAGTTCAAGAGACCCAGTACTTC. The genes are TRBV7-2 and TRBJ2-5; D unclear. Trimming removed 3 bases at V and 2 bases at J, with 16 bases between. Germline CDR1 reads SGHTA; CDR2 reads FQGNSA. The CDR3 has 16 residues.

The V gene is TRBV7-9, the J gene TRBJ2-1; 10 bases are a match to TRBD2. CDR1 is SEHNR, CDR2 FQNEAQ, per germline (reference sequence). After removal of 1 base from V and 11 bases from J, the junction contained 5 bases not matched to a gene. The CDR3 has 14 amino acids. This chain's CDR3 is CASSLGASGGQQFF. The DNA for the CDR3 is TGTGCCAGCAGCTTAGGGGCTAGCGGGGGACAGCAGTTCTTC.

The rearrangement joins TRBV12-3 or TRBV12-4 to TRBJ2-3; 8 nucleotides line up with TRBD2. The CDR3 has 13 residues. V dropped 8 bases and J dropped 8; count of bases not matched to a gene: 9. The CDR3 DNA follows: TGTGCCAGCTTAGCGGGGTTTGAGGGTACGCAGTATTTT. Encoded protein: CASLAGFEGTQYF.

The chain is built from TRBV5-1 and TRBJ2-7; perhaps TRBD1 as D (6 bases). Trimming shortened V by 4 bases and J by 6 bases, and 17 bases separated the two germline ends. Germline loops: CDR1 SGHRS, CDR2 YFSETQ. The CDR3 is 14 amino acids. The CDR3 protein is CASSPRGPLLEQYF. The CDR3 DNA sequence: TGCGCCAGCAGCCCCAGGGGACCCCTCCTCGAGCAGTACTTC.

V and J are TRBV5-1 and TRBJ1-3, with D uncertain. Germline V gene sequence: CDR1 SGHRS, CDR2 YFSETQ. V lost 4 bases, J lost 0 bases, and 11 bases lay in between. The CDR3 extends over 15 amino acids. CDR3 DNA: TGCGCCAGCAGCACTGAGGGCACCTCTGGAAACACCATATATTTT. This gives the protein CASSTEGTSGNTIYF.

The chain uses TRBV7-9 and TRBJ2-7; the D gene is possibly TRBD2 (6 bases). The V gene lost 8 bases and the J gene lost 3 bases, with 11 bases spanning the gap. There are 12 residues in the CDR3. Germline loops: CDR1 SEHNR, CDR2 FQNEAQ (reference sequence). CDR3 DNA sequence: TGTGCCAGCGGCGCGGGGATCTACGAGCAGTACTTC. Its translation is CASGAGIYEQYF.

The J gene is TRBJ1-2, the V gene TRBV7-2; tentative D call: TRBD1 (6 bases). Germline V gene lookup returns CDR1 SGHTA and CDR2 FQGNSA. The length of the CDR3 is 13 residues. Trimming stripped 5 bases from V and 8 bases from J, with 15 bases between. The CDR3 spells CASSTYREGGYTF. Here the CDR3 DNA reads TGTGCCAGCAGCACGTACAGGGAAGGCGGCTACACCTTC.

The V call is TRBV6-5, the J call TRBJ1-1; weak D call: TRBD1 (5 bases). CDR3 length equals 15 residues. Germline CDR1 is MNHEY and CDR2 is SVGAGI. Trimming removed 6 bases at V and 4 bases at J, with 18 bases between. The CDR3 region is CASRDPGGGSTEAFF. The CDR3 region has the DNA TGTGCCAGCAGGGATCCGGGGGGAGGAAGCACTGAAGCTTTCTTT.

This chain uses TRBV9 with TRBJ1-6, with D possibly TRBD1 on 6 matching bases. Trimming stripped 2 bases from V and 7 bases from J, with 13 bases between. CDR3 length: 15 amino acids. The germline gives CDR1 SGDLS, CDR2 YYNGEE. The CDR3 protein is CASSVGQSTNSPLHF. The CDR3 DNA is TGTGCCAGCAGCGTCGGACAGTCAACAAATTCACCCCTCCACTTT.

Only a few counts were recorded for this clone. The chain has TRBV6-2 or TRBV6-3 and TRBJ1-1; D not resolved. The germline V and J ends were trimmed by 6 bases and 7 bases, with 9 bases remaining between them. This CDR3 has 11 amino acids. Per germline, CDR1 MNHEY and CDR2 SVGEGT. Written as DNA, the CDR3 is TGTGCCAGCAGCCTACGGGGTGAAGCTTTCTTT. The encoded protein is CASSLRGEAFF.

This clone was observed a few times. The V call is TRBV18, the J call TRBJ2-7; 8 positions agree with TRBD1. With 6 bases clipped from V and 0 bases from J, the junction kept 4 bases outside the gene matches. The CDR3 loop spans 14 amino acids. Germline assignment: CDR1 KGHSH and CDR2 LQKENI. The CDR3 DNA reads TGTGCCAGCTCTCAAGGGACAGGCTCCTACGAGCAGTACTTC. Amino acid sequence: CASSQGTGSYEQYF. Full variable domain (remainder filled in from reference TRBV18 and TRBJ2-7): NAGVMQNPRHLVRRRGQEARLRCSPMKGHSHVYWYRQLPEEGLKFMVYLQKENIIDESGMPKERFSAEFPKEGPSILRIQQVVRGDSAAYFCASSQGTGSYEQYFGPGTRLTVT.

Here the CDR3 reads CASSRTGEETQYF. The CDR3 DNA follows: TGTGCCAGCAGTCGTACAGGGGAAGAGACCCAGTACTTC. The J gene is TRBJ2-5, the V gene TRBV6-5, with TRBD1 matching over 7 bases. The junction had 3 bases not matched to a gene; V was cut back by 5 bases and J by 3 bases. The V gene's germline CDR1 is MNHEY and CDR2 SVGAGI. The length of the CDR3 is 13 residues.

This chain's CDR3 is CASSLDRGREQYF. CDR3 coding DNA: TGTGCCAGCAGCTTAGACAGGGGGCGGGAGCAGTACTTC. This rearrangement joins TRBV7-3 to TRBJ2-7, with TRBD1 matching 10 bases. This CDR3 spans 13 amino acids. Germline assignment: CDR1 SGHTA and CDR2 FQGTGA. Germline trimming cut 2 bases from V and 7 bases from J; bases unmatched to any gene: 2.

This chain joins TRBV7-2 and TRBJ2-5; D call uncertain. Germline loops: CDR1 SGHTA, CDR2 FQGNSA. CDR3 length: 14 amino acids. The ends were cut back, 2 bases at V and 1 base at J, with 8 bases in the middle. The CDR3 DNA sequence: TGTGCCAGCAGCTTACTGCAGGTCCAAGAGACCCAGTACTTC. Amino acids: CASSLLQVQETQYF.

This chain uses TRBV16 with TRBJ1-1; the D gene is possibly TRBD1 (6 bases). The CDR3 is made up of 13 amino acids. The V gene lost 3 bases and the J gene lost 1 base, with 6 bases spanning the gap. CDR1 and CDR2 from the germline V gene are KGHSY and FQNENV. CDR3 residues: CASSQGANTEAFF. In nucleotides, the CDR3 is TGTGCCAGCAGCCAGGGGGCGAACACTGAAGCTTTCTTT.

The chain joins TRBV10-3 to TRBJ2-7; D not certain. Between the trimmed V and J ends, which lost 1 base and 2 bases, there was a span of 12 bases. Per the germline V gene, CDR1 is ENHRY and CDR2 is SYGVKD. The CDR3 extends over 15 amino acids. This chain's CDR3 is CAISEYPRPPYEQYF. The CDR3 region has the DNA TGTGCCATCAGTGAGTACCCGCGTCCTCCCTACGAGCAGTACTTC.

This chain links TRBV5-6 with TRBJ2-3; weak D call: TRBD2 (6 bases). Germline V gene data show CDR1 as SGHDT and CDR2 as YYEEEE. The CDR3 spans 14 residues. The germline V and J ends were trimmed by 5 bases and 2 bases, with 12 bases remaining between them. CDR3 DNA: TGTGCCAGCAGGACCCGCGGGAACACAGATACGCAGTATTTT. It is translated as CASRTRGNTDTQYF. The whole variable domain, remainder taken from reference TRBV5-6 and TRBJ2-3, is DAGVTQSPTHLIKTRGQQVTLRCSPKSGHDTVSWYQQALGQGPQFIFQYYEEEERQRGNFPDRFSGHQFPNYSSELNVNALLLGDSALYLCASRTRGNTDTQYFGPGTRLTVL.

This chain links TRBV18 with TRBJ2-1; D remains unclear. The CDR3 length is 13 residues. Germline V CDR1 and CDR2: KGHSH, LQKENI. The V and J ends lost 1 base and 6 bases respectively, with 7 bases between them. CDR3 in amino acids: CASSPLTPNEQFF. The CDR3 DNA sequence: TGTGCCAGCTCACCACTAACACCCAATGAGCAGTTCTTC.

This clone has just one count. DNA for the CDR3: TGTGCTAGTGGGACCAACCGAGGAAGATATAATTCACCCCTCCACTTT. Protein: CASGTNRGRYNSPLHF. The chain combines TRBV12-5 with TRBJ1-6; D gene ambiguous. V was pared by 6 bases and J by 4 bases, with 16 bases between. The CDR3 loop spans 16 amino acids. Germline loops: CDR1 LGHNT, CDR2 FRNRAP.

The chain carries TRBV30 and TRBJ1-2, with 7 bases lining up with TRBD1. V was clipped by 5 bases and J by 1 base; unmatched bases: 1. The CDR3 sequence is 12 residues long. Germline CDR1 reads GTSNPN; CDR2 reads SVGIG (reference sequence). The CDR3 nucleotides are TGTGCCTGGGGGACAGATAACTATGGCTACACCTTC. Translation gives CAWGTDNYGYTF.

This clone was counted once. V and J are TRBV7-9 and TRBJ1-5, with 8 bases identical to TRBD1. Looked up from germline, CDR1 is SEHNR and CDR2 is FQNEAQ (reference sequence). The length of the CDR3 is 15 residues. J lost 6 bases, V lost 5 bases, and 9 bases had no gene match. CDR3 in amino acids: CASSPSDRAGQPQHF. CDR3 DNA: TGTGCCAGCAGCCCCTCGGACAGGGCTGGTCAGCCCCAGCATTTT.